The entry that follows covers one TCR beta chain sequence. The source of the sample is a study of blood T cell repertoires in COVID-19. Only in-frame clones appear in the TCRdb table, and some are missing; sequencing was by immunoSEQ multiplex PCR. The sample comprises some 80,000 clones, around 79% of which are singletons, and approximately 5% rests with the top ten. The germline V gene has CDR1 MDHEN and CDR2 SYDVKM. This CDR3 is built from 14 residues. Trimming pared 3 bases from V and 4 bases from J, leaving 13 bases between. The V and J genes are TRBV28 and TRBJ2-7; D is ambiguous. This clonotype was sampled from a woman over 75 with active or convalescent COVID-19. The sample consisted of peripheral blood. The CDR3 spells CASSFSRNPYEQYF. CDR3 in DNA: TGTGCCAGCAGTTTTAGCCGGAACCCTTACGAGCAGTACTTC.